This T cell receptor (beta chain) was identified during a study of radiotherapy plus CTLA-4 blockade in lung cancer. Sequencing used immunoSEQ multiplex PCR; TCRdb keeps in-frame clones, though not all of them. The profile shows around 45,000 clones, approximately 70% of them singletons. Germline loops: CDR1 KGHSH, CDR2 LQKENI. The CDR3 runs to 16 residues. Trimming took 1 base from V and 8 from J; bases not matched to a gene: 10. This chain links TRBV18 with TRBJ1-4; 7 nucleotides agree with TRBD1. The clonotype comes from a human donor with non-small cell lung cancer who had a complete response to radiotherapy plus ipilimumab. This specimen consisted of peripheral blood, obtained from a patient treated with radiotherapy plus ipilimumab. Here the CDR3 reads CASSPRGGGAREKLFF. Written as DNA, the CDR3 is TGTGCCAGCTCACCACGAGGAGGGGGCGCGAGGGAAAAACTGTTTTTT.